The source of this T cell receptor (beta chain) is a study of PD-L1 blockade in urothelial cancer. Study-wide background: Most patients, about 90% of the roughly 29, were males with bladder-origin cancer.

Time point here: pretreatment peripheral blood. Sequencing used immunoSEQ multiplex PCR; TCRdb keeps in-frame clones, though not all of them. The sample shows about 79,000 clones, just under 85% of them seen only once. V lost 6 bases to trimming and J lost 1 base; unmatched junction nucleotides: 9. CDR3 length: 16 amino acids. The germline gives CDR1 SGHDT, CDR2 YYEEEE. This receptor was identified in a man aged 35 to 55 with urothelial cancer. Here the sequenced sample was PBMCs, taken around atezolizumab (anti-PD-L1) treatment. The gene calls are TRBV5-6 and TRBJ2-1; 8 positions agree with TRBD1. The DNA of the CDR3 is TGTGCCAGCATCCCTCGGACAGGGATTTCCTACAATGAGCAGTTCTTC. Translating it yields CASIPRTGISYNEQFF.